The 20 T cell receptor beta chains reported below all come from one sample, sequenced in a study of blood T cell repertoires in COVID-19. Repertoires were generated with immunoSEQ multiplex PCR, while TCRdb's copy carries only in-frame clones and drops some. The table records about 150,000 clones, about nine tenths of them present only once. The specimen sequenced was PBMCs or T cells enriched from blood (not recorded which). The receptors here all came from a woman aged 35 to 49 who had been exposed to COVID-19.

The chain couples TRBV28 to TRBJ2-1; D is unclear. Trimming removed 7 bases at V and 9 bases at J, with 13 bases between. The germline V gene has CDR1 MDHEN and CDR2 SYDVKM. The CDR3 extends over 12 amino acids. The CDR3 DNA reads TGTGCCAGCACCCCCGGTTATACTGAGCAGTTCTTC. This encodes CASTPGYTEQFF.

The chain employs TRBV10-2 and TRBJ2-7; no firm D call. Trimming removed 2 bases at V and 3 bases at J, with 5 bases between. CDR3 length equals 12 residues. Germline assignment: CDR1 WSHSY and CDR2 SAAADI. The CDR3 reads CASSELNYEQYF. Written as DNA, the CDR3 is TGCGCCAGCAGTGAGCTTAACTACGAGCAGTACTTC.

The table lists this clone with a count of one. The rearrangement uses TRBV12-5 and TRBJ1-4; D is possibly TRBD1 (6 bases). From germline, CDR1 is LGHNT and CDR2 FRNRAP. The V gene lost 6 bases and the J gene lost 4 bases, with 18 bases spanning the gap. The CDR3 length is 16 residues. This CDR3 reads CASGTGTQAFNEKLFF. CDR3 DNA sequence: TGTGCTAGTGGAACCGGGACACAGGCCTTTAATGAAAAACTGTTTTTT.

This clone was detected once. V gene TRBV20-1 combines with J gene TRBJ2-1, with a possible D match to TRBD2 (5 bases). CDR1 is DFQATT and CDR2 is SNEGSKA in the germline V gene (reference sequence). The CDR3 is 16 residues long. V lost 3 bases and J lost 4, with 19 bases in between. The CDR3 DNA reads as TGCAGTGCTAGTCCTCTCCGGGAATCACAGTACAATGAGCAGTTCTTC. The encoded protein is CSASPLRESQYNEQFF.

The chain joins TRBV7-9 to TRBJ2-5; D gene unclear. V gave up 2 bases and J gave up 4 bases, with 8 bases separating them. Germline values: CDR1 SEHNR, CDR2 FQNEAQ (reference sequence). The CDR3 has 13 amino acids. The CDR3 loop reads CASSLRTGETQYF. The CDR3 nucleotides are TGTGCCAGCAGCTTAAGAACGGGAGAGACCCAGTACTTC.

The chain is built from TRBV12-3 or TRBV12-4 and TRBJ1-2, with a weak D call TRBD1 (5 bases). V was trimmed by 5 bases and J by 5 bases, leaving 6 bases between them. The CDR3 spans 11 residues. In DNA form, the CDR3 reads TGTGCCAGCAGTAAGGGGTATGGCTACACCTTC. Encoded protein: CASSKGYGYTF.

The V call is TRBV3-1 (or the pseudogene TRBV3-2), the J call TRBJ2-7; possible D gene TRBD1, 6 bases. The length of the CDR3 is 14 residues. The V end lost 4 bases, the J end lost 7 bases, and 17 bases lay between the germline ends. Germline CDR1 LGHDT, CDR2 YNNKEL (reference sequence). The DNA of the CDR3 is TGTGCCAGCAGCCTCAAGAACAGGGACGCAGAGCAGTACTTC. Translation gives CASSLKNRDAEQYF.

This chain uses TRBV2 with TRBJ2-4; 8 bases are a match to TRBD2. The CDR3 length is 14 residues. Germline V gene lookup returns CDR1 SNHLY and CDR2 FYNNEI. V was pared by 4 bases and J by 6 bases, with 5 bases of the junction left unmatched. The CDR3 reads CASSGQLAGNIQYF. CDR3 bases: TGTGCCAGCAGTGGCCAGCTAGCGGGAAACATTCAGTACTTC.

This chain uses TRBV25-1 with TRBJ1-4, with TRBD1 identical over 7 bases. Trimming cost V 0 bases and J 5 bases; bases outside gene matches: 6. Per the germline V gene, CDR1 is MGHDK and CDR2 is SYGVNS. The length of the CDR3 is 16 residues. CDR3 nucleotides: TGTGCCAGCAGTGAATATTCCGCAGGGGGGAATGAAAAACTGTTTTTT. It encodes CASSEYSAGGNEKLFF.

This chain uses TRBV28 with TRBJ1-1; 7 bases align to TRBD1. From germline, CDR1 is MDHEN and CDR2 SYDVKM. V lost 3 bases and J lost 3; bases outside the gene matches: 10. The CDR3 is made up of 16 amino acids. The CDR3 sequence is CASSLGGQRFYTEAFF. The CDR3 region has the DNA TGTGCCAGCAGTTTGGGGGGACAGCGTTTTTACACTGAAGCTTTCTTT.

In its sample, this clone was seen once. The CDR3 region has the DNA TGTGCCAGCAGCTTAACCGACAGGGCCCACGAGCAGTACTTC. This encodes CASSLTDRAHEQYF. The chain carries TRBV11-1 and TRBJ2-7; 7 bases align to TRBD1. Germline V gene sequence: CDR1 SGHAT, CDR2 FQDESV (reference sequence). J gave up 5 bases and V 2 bases, and 6 bases lay outside the gene matches. The CDR3 is made up of 14 amino acids.

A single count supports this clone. CDR3 region: CASSRAVLQDQGNTIYF. CDR3 bases: TGCGCCAGCAGCCGCGCCGTATTACAGGACCAGGGAAACACCATATATTTT. The chain recombines TRBV4-1 with TRBJ1-3; tentatively, D is TRBD1 (5 bases). V shed 4 bases and J shed 4 bases, with 20 bases lying between them. The CDR3 has 17 residues. From germline, CDR1 is MGHRA and CDR2 YSYEKL.

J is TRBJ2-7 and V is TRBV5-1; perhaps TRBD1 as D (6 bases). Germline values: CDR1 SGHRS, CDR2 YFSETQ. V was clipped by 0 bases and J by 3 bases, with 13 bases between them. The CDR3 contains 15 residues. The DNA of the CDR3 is TGCGCCAGCAGCTTGGGAGCGACAGGACTCTACGAGCAGTACTTC. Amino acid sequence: CASSLGATGLYEQYF.

The CDR3 is CASSVGGDYNEQFF. In DNA form, the CDR3 reads TGTGCCAGCAGCGTAGGGGGAGACTACAATGAGCAGTTCTTC. The chain links TRBV9 to TRBJ2-1; D is possibly TRBD2 (5 bases). Germline CDR1 is SGDLS and CDR2 is YYNGEE. Trimming took 0 bases from V and 3 from J, leaving 7 bases between them. This CDR3 comprises 14 residues.

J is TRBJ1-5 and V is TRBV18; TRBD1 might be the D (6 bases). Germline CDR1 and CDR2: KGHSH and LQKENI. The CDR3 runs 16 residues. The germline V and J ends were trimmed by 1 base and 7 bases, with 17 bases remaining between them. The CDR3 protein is CASSPHGLGAGQPQHF. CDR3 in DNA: TGTGCCAGCTCACCACATGGATTGGGGGCCGGGCAGCCCCAGCATTTT.

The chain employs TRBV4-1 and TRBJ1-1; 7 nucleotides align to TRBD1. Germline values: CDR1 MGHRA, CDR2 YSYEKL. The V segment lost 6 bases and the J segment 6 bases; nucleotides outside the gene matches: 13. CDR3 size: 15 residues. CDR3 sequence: CASRATQGGEAEAFF. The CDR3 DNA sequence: TGCGCCAGCAGGGCAACCCAGGGGGGAGAGGCTGAAGCTTTCTTT.

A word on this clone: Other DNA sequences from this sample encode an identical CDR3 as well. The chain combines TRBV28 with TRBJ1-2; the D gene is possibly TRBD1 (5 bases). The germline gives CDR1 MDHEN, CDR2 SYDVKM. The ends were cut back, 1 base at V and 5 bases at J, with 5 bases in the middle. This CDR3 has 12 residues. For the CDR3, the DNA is TGTGCCAGCAGTTTATCAGGGTATGGCTACACCTTC. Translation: CASSLSGYGYTF.

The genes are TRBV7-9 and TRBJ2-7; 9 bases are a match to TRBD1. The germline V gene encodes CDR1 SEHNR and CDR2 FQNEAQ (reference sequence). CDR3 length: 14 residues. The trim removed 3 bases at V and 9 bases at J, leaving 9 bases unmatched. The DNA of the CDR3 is TGTGCCAGCAGCTTGGAGACAGGGGGACGGGGGCAGTACTTC. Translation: CASSLETGGRGQYF.

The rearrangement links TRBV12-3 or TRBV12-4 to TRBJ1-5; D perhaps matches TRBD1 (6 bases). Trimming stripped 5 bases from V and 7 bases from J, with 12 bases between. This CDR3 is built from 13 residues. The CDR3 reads CASSAYREQPQHF. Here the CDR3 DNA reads TGTGCCAGCAGTGCGTACAGGGAACAGCCCCAGCATTTT.

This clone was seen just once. The CDR3 DNA is TGTGCCAGCAGCTTGAAACAGAACACTGAAGCTTTCTTT. Amino acids: CASSLKQNTEAFF. The chain uses TRBV7-6 and TRBJ1-1, with unresolved D. Germline V gene sequence: CDR1 SGHVS, CDR2 FNYEAQ. The CDR3 is 13 residues long. Trimming shortened V by 3 bases and J by 1 base, and 6 bases separated the two germline ends.